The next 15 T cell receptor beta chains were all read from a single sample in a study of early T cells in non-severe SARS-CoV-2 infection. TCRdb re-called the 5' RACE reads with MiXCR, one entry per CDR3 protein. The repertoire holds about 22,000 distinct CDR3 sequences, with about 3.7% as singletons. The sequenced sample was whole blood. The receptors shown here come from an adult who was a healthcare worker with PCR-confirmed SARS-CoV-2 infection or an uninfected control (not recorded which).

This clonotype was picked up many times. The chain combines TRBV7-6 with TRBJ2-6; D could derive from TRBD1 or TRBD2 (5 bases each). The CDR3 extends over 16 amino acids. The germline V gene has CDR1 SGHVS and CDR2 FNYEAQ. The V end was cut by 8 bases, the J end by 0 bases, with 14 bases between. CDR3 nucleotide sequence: TGTGCCAGCGCTCCTCCGGGACCCTCTGGGGCCAACGTCCTGACTTTC. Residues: CASAPPGPSGANVLTF.

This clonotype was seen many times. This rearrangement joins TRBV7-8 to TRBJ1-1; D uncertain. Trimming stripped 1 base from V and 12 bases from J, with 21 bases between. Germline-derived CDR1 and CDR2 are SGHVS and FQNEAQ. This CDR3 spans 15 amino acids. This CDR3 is CASSLVRSGYMATFF. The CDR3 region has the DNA TGTGCCAGCAGCTTAGTCCGCAGTGGGTACATGGCGACTTTCTTT.

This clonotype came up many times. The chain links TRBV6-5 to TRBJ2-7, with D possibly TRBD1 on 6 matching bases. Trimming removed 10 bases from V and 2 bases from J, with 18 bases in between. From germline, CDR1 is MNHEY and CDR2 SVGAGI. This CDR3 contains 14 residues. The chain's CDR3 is CATKGTPPTYEQYF. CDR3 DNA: TGTGCCACCAAAGGGACACCACCAACCTACGAGCAGTACTTC.

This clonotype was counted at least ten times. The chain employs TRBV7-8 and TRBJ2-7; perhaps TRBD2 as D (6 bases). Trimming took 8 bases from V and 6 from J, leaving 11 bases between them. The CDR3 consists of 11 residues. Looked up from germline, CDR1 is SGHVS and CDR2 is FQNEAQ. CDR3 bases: TGTGCCAGCCGGTCCGGGGGCGAGCAGTACTTC. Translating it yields CASRSGGEQYF.

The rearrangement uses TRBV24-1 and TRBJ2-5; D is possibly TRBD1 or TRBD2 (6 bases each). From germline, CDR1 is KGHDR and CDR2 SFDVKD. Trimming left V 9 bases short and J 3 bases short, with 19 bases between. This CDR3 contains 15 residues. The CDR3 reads CATSEGGAGKETQYF. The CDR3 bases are TGTGCCACCTCTGAGGGGGGCGCGGGCAAAGAGACCCAGTACTTC.

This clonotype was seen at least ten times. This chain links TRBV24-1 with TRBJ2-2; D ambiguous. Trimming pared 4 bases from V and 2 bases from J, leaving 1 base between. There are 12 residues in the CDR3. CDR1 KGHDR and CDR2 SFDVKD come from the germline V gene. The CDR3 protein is CATSENTGELFF. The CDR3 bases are TGTGCCACCAGTGAAAACACCGGGGAGCTGTTTTTT.

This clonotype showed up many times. The CDR3 sequence: CASSLGEGTYNEQFF. The CDR3 DNA reads TGTGCCAGCAGCTTAGGGGAAGGCACCTACAATGAGCAGTTCTTC. The rearrangement joins TRBV7-9 to TRBJ2-1; D gene ambiguous. The CDR3 is 15 amino acids. Germline V lookup: CDR1 SEHNR, CDR2 FQNEAQ (reference sequence). The V and J ends lost 1 base and 2 bases respectively, with 9 bases between them.

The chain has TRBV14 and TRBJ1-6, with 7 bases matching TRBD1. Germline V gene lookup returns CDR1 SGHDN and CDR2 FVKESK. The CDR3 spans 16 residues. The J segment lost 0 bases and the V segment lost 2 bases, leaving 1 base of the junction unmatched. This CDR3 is CASSQRDSSYNSPLHF. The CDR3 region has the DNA TGTGCCAGCAGCCAACGGGACAGCTCCTATAATTCACCCCTCCACTTT.

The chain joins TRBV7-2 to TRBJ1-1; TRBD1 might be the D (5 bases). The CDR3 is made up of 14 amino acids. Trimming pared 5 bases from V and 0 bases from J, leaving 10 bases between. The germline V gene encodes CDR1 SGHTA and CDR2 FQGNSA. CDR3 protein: CASSSRELNTEAFF. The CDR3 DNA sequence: TGTGCCAGCAGCAGCAGGGAGCTGAACACTGAAGCTTTCTTT.

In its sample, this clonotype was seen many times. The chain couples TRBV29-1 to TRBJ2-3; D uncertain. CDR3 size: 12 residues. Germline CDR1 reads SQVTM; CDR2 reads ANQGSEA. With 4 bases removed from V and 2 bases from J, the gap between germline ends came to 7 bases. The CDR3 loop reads CSVVQLTDTQYF. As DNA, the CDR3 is TGCAGCGTTGTGCAGCTCACAGATACGCAGTATTTT.

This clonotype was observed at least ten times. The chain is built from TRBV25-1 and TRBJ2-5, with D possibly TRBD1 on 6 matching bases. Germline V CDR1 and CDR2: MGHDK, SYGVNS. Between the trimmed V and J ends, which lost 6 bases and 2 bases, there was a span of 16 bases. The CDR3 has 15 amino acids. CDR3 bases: TGTGCCAGCAGCGCCCCCGACAGGTTTCAAGAGACCCAGTACTTC. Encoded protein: CASSAPDRFQETQYF. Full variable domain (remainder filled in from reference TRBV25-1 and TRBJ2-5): EADIYQTPRYLVIGTGKKITLECSQTMGHDKMYWYQQDPGMELHLIHYSYGVNSTEKGDLSSESTVSRIRTEHFPLTLESARPSHTSQYLCASSAPDRFQETQYFGPGTRLLVL.

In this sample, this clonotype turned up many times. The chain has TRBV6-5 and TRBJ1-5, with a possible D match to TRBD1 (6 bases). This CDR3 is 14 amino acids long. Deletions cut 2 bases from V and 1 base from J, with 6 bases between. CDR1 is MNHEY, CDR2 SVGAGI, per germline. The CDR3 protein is CASSYTGSNQPQHF. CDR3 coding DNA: TGTGCCAGCAGTTACACAGGGAGCAATCAGCCCCAGCATTTT.

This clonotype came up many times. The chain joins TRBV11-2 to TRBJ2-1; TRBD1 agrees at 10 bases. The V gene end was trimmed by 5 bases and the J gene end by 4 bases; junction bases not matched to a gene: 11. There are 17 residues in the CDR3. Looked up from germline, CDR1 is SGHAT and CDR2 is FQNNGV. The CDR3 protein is CASSITPTGGIYNEQFF. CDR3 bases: TGTGCCAGCAGCATCACCCCGACAGGGGGCATATACAATGAGCAGTTCTTC.

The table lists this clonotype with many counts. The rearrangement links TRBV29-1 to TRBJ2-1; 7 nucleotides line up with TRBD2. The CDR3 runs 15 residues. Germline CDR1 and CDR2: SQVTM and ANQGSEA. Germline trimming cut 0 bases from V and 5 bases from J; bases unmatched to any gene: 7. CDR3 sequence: CSVEDFREDDNEQFF. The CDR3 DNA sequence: TGCAGCGTTGAAGATTTTCGGGAGGATGACAATGAGCAGTTCTTC.

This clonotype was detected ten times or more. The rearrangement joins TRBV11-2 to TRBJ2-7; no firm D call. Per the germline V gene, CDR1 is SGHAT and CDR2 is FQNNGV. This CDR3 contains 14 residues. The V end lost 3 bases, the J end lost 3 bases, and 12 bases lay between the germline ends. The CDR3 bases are TGTGCCAGCAGCTTTGAAGGGCCGGTCTACGAGCAGTACTTC. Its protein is CASSFEGPVYEQYF.